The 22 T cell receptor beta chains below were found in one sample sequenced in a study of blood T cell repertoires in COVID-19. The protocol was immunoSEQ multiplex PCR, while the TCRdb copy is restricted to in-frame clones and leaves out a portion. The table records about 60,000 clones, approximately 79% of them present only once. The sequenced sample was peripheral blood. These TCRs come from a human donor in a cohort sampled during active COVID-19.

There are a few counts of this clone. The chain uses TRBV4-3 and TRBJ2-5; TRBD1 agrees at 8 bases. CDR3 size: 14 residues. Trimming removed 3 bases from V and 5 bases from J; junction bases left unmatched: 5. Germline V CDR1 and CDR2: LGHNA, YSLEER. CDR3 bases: TGCGCCAGCAGCCAGGCCAGGGGGCGGGAGACCCAGTACTTC. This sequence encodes CASSQARGRETQYF.

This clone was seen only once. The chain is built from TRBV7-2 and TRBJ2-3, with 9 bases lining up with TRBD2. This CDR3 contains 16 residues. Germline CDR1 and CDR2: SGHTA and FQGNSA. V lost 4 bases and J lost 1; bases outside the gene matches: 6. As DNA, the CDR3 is TGTGCCAGCAGCTATAGAGCGGGAGGCGGCACAGATACGCAGTATTTT. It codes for CASSYRAGGGTDTQYF.

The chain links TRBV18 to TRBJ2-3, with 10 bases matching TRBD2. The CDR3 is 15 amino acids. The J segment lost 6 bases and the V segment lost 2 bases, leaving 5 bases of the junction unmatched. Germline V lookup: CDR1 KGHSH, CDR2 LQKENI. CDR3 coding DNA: TGTGCCAGCTCACCAAGAACTAGCGGGAAGGATACGCAGTATTTT. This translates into CASSPRTSGKDTQYF.

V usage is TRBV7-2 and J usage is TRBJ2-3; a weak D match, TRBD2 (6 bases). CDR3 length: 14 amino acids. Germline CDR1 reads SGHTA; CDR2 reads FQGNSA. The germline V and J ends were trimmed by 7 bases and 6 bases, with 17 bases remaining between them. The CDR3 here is CASNTGAGYDTQYF. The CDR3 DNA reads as TGTGCCAGCAATACCGGGGCGGGGTATGATACGCAGTATTTT.

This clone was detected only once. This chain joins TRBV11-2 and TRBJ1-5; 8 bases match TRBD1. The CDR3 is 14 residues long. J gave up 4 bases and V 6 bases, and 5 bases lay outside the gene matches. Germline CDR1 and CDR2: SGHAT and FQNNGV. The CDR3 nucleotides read TGTGCCAGCAGTTGGACAGGGACAAATCAGCCCCAGCATTTT. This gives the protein CASSWTGTNQPQHF.

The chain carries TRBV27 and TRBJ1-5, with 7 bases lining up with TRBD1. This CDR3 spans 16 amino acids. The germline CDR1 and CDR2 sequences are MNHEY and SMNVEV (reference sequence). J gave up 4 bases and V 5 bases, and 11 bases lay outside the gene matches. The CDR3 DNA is TGTGCCAGCAGTCCCTCGGGCAGGGGGAAAAATCAGCCCCAGCATTTT. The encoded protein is CASSPSGRGKNQPQHF.

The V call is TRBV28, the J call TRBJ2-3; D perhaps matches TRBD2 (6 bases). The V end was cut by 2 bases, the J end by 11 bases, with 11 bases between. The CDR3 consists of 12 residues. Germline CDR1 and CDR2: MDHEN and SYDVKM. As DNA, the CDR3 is TGTGCCAGCAGTTTAAGGGCGGAGGGGCAGTATTTT. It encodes CASSLRAEGQYF. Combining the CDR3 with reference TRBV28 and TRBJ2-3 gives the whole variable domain DVKVTQSSRYLVKRTGEKVFLECVQDMDHENMFWYRQDPGLGLRLIYFSYDVKMKEKGDIPEGYSVSREKKERFSLILESASTNQTSMYLCASSLRAEGQYFGPGTRLTVL.

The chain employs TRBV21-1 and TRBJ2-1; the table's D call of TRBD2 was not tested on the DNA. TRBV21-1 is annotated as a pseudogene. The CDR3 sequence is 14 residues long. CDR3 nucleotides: TGTGCCCGTAAGGGACTAGCGGAGGACAATGAGCAGTTCTTC. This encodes CARKGLAEDNEQFF.

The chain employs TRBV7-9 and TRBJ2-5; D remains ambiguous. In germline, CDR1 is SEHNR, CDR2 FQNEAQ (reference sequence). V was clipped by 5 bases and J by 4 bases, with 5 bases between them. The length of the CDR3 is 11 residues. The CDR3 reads CASSPLETQYF. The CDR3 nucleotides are TGTGCCAGCAGCCCCTTAGAGACCCAGTACTTC. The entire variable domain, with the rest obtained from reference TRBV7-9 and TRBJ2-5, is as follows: DTGVSQNPRHKITKRGQNVTFRCDPISEHNRLYWYRQTLGQGPEFLTYFQNEAQLEKSRLLSDRFSAERPKGSFSTLEIQRTEQGDSAMYLCASSPLETQYFGPGTRLLVL.

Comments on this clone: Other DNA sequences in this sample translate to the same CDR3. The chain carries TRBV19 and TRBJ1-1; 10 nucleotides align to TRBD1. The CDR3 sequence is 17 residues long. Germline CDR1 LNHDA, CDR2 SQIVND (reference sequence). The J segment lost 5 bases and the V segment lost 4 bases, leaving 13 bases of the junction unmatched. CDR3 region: CASSNYRDRGRQTEAFF. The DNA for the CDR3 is TGTGCCAGTAGTAACTACCGGGACAGGGGACGGCAAACTGAAGCTTTCTTT.

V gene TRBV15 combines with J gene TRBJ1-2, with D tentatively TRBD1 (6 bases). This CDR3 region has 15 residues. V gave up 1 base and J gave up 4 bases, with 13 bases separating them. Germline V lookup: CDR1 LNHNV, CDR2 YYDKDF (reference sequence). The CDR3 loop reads CATSRAKGGVYGYTF. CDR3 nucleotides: TGTGCCACCAGCAGAGCGAAGGGGGGGGTCTATGGCTACACCTTC.

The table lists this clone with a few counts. The CDR3 DNA is TGTGCCAGCAGTGAGACAGGGAATAATTCACCCCTCCACTTT. It translates to CASSETGNNSPLHF. The J gene is TRBJ1-6, the V gene TRBV25-1, with 7 positions matching TRBD1. The V gene end was trimmed by 3 bases and the J gene end by 5 bases; junction bases not matched to a gene: 1. The germline CDR1 and CDR2 sequences are MGHDK and SYGVNS. This CDR3 contains 14 residues.

The CDR3 bases are TGTGCCAGCAGCTTAAGGGGGGGAGCTGGGGCCAACGTCCTGACTTTC. It is translated as CASSLRGGAGANVLTF. The V and J genes are TRBV7-8 and TRBJ2-6, with a weak D call TRBD2 (7 bases). Trimming removed 2 bases at V and 2 bases at J, with 10 bases between. The germline V gene encodes CDR1 SGHVS and CDR2 FQNEAQ. The CDR3 contains 16 residues.

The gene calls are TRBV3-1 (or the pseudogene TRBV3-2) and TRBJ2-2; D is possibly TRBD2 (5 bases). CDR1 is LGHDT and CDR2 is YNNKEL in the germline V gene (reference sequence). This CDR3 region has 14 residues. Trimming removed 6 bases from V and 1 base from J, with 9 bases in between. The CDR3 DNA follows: TGTGCCAGCAGGAGGGAGTGGAACACCGGGGAGCTGTTTTTT. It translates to CASRREWNTGELFF.

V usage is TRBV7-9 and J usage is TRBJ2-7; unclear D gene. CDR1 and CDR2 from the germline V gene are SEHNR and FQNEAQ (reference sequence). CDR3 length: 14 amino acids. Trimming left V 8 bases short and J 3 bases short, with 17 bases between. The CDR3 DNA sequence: TGTGCCAGCCAAACATCCCAACGAAACTACGAGCAGTACTTC. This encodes CASQTSQRNYEQYF.

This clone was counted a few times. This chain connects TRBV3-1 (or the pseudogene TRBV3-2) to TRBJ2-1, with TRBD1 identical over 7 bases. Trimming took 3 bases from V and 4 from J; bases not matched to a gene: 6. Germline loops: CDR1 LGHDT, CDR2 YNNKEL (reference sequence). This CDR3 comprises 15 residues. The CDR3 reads CASSHTGALYNEQFF. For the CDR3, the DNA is TGTGCCAGCAGCCATACAGGGGCTTTGTACAATGAGCAGTTCTTC.

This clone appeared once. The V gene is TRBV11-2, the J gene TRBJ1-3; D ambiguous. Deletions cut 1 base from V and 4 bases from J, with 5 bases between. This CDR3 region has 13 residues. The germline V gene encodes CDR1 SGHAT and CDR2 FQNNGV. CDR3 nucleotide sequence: TGTGCCAGCAGCTTAGGAGGGGGAAACACCATATATTTT. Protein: CASSLGGGNTIYF. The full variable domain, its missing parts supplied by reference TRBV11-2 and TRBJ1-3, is EAGVAQSPRYKIIEKRQSVAFWCNPISGHATLYWYQQILGQGPKLLIQFQNNGVVDDSQLPKDRFSAERLKGVDSTLKIQPAKLEDSAVYLCASSLGGGNTIYFGEGSWLTVV.

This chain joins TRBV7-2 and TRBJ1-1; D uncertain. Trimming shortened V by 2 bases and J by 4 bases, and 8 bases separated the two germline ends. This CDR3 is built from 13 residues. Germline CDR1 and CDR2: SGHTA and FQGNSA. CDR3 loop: CASSLRWATEAFF. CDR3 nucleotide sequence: TGTGCCAGCAGCTTAAGGTGGGCCACTGAAGCTTTCTTT. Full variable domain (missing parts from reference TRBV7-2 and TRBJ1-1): GAGVSQSPSNKVTEKGKDVELRCDPISGHTALYWYRQSLGQGLEFLIYFQGNSAPDKSGLPSDRFSAERTGGSVSTLTIQRTQQEDSAVYLCASSLRWATEAFFGQGTRLTVV.

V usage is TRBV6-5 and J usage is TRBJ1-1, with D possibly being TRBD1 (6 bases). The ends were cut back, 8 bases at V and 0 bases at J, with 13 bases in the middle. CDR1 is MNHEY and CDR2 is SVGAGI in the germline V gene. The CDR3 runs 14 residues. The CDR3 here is CASLQGNLNTEAFF. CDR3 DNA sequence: TGTGCCAGCCTACAGGGAAACCTGAACACTGAAGCTTTCTTT.

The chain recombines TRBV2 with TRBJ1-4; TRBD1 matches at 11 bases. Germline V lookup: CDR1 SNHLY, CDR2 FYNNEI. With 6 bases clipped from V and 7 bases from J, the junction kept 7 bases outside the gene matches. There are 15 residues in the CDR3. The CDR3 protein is CASRARTGGGEKLFF. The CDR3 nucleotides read TGTGCCAGCAGGGCCCGGACAGGGGGCGGTGAAAAACTGTTTTTT.

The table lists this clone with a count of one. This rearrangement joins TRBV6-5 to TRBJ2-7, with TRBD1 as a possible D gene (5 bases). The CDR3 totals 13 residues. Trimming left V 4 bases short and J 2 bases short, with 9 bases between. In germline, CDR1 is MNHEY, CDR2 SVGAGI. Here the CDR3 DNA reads TGTGCCAGCAGTTTGGACACGGCCTACGAGCAGTACTTC. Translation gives CASSLDTAYEQYF.

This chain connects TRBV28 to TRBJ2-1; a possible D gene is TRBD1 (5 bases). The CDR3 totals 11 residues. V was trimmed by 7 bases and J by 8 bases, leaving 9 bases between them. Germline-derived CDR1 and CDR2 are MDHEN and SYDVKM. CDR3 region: CASNRFYEQFF. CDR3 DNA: TGTGCCAGCAACAGGTTCTATGAGCAGTTCTTC.